Sequencing of this T cell receptor beta chain was carried out in a study of T-cell memory formation after mild COVID-19. 5'RACE with constant-segment primers built TCRalpha and TCRbeta cDNA libraries with UMIs. A single record per CDR3 protein comes from TCRdb applying MiXCR to the 5' RACE reads. The sample consists of roughly 350,000 distinct CDR3 sequences, 28% of them appearing once. To note about this clonotype: Its antigen is not identified.

Study-level results: Later expanders leaned CD4+, whereas clones that contracted between day 15 and 85 were balanced CD4/CD8. SARS-CoV-2 specificity was not confirmed for second-wave clones peaking on day 37. Pre-infection memory carried some responding clones, suggesting that cross-reactive memory joined.

The source of this sequence is an adult woman who had mild COVID-19 (a few samples of this study predate the infection). Cell type and time point are not known. Sequencing input: PBMCs or a T cell subset sorted from them (not recorded which).

Here the CDR3 reads CASSQGMSGGAYSEAFF. CDR3 bases: TGTGCCAGCAGCCAAGGTATGTCAGGGGGCGCGTACTCTGAAGCTTTCTTT. J is TRBJ1-1 and V is TRBV3-1, with 8 bases fitting TRBD1. Trimming removed 1 base from V and 6 bases from J; junction bases left unmatched: 13. The CDR3 totals 17 residues. Germline CDR1 is LGHDT and CDR2 is YNNKEL (reference sequence).